This T cell receptor (beta chain) came from a study of T-cell memory formation after mild COVID-19. General study findings and limits: SARS-CoV-2 specificity was not confirmed for second-wave clones peaking on day 37.

The length of the CDR3 is 14 residues. The germline V gene has CDR1 SGDLS and CDR2 YYNGEE. The V and J ends lost 2 bases and 2 bases respectively, with 11 bases between them. Note on this clonotype: Antigen: not known.

5'RACE, which relied on constant-segment primers, yielded TCR alpha and TCR beta cDNA libraries carrying sample barcodes and UMIs. TCRdb re-derived calls from the 5' RACE reads in MiXCR, one entry per CDR3 protein. The sample holds over 120,000 distinct CDR3 sequences, roughly a quarter seen once. This TCR was sampled from an adult woman who had mild COVID-19 (a few samples of this study predate the infection). Cell type and time point are not known. Sequenced sample: PBMCs or a T cell subset sorted from them (not recorded which). V gene TRBV9 combines with J gene TRBJ2-7; maybe TRBD2 (7 bases). The DNA of the CDR3 is TGTGCCAGCAGCGTTGGCGGGGGCCCCTACGAGCAGTACTTC. It yields the protein CASSVGGGPYEQYF.